This TCR beta chain was sequenced during a study of blood T cell repertoires in COVID-19. The wider study: Material from acute and convalescent COVID-19 was sourced from the United States, Italy and Spain.

The protocol was immunoSEQ multiplex PCR, while the TCRdb copy is restricted to in-frame clones and leaves out a portion. The sample holds around 200,000 clones, roughly 89% seen once. Recruits, aged roughly 18 to 90 years, lived in 24 US areas. Specimen: PBMCs or T cells enriched from blood (not recorded which). The origin of this receptor is a middle-aged woman with acute COVID-19.

The CDR3 loop is CATRGGATNNEQFF. The CDR3 bases are TGTGCCACCAGGGGTGGGGCTACCAACAATGAGCAGTTCTTC. The chain uses TRBV24-1 and TRBJ2-1; tentative D call: TRBD1 (5 bases). CDR3 length: 14 amino acids. Germline lookup yields CDR1 KGHDR and CDR2 SFDVKD. The germline V and J ends were trimmed by 7 bases and 5 bases, with 14 bases remaining between them.